Each of the 27 T cell receptor beta chains below was sequenced from the same sample in a study of T cells in Graves' hyperthyroidism and ophthalmopathy. Researchers amplified the TCR beta CDR3 regions from RNA transcripts. The TCR CDR3 was amplified in a first-round RT-PCR using the HTBI primer set. A single record per CDR3 protein comes from TCRdb applying MiXCR to the multiplex PCR reads. The sample has nearly 750,000 distinct CDR3 sequences; about 35% are singletons. Sample: blood. The receptors here all came from a woman aged 40 to 49 with Graves' hyperthyroidism.

V and J are TRBV10-3 and TRBJ1-4, with no clear D. Germline CDR1 reads ENHRY; CDR2 reads SYGVKD. This CDR3 is built from 16 residues. The V and J ends lost 10 bases and 4 bases respectively, with 22 bases between them. CDR3 DNA sequence: TGTGCCAGCATGTACCGTTTCAGCTTCTTTAATGAAAAACTGTTTTTT. Translated, it gives CASMYRFSFFNEKLFF.

The table lists this clonotype with many counts. The chain is built from TRBV7-9 and TRBJ1-3; D call uncertain. Trimming left V 6 bases short and J 3 bases short, with 12 bases between. The CDR3 is 14 residues long. Germline loops: CDR1 SEHNR, CDR2 FQNEAQ (reference sequence). The CDR3 is CASRDRTGGNTIYF. The CDR3 nucleotides are TGTGCCAGCAGAGACCGGACGGGTGGAAACACCATATATTTT. The variable domain in full, completed from reference TRBV7-9 and TRBJ1-3, reads DTGVSQNPRHKITKRGQNVTFRCDPISEHNRLYWYRQTLGQGPEFLTYFQNEAQLEKSRLLSDRFSAERPKGSFSTLEIQRTEQGDSAMYLCASRDRTGGNTIYFGEGSWLTVV.

This clonotype was detected a few times. V usage is TRBV20-1 and J usage is TRBJ1-1, with 7 bases matching TRBD1. Trimming removed 4 bases from V and 4 bases from J; junction bases left unmatched: 3. This CDR3 has 12 amino acids. CDR1 is DFQATT, CDR2 SNEGSKA, per germline (reference sequence). DNA of the CDR3: TGCAGTGCTAAAGGGGGCCTCACTGAAGCTTTCTTT. Protein: CSAKGGLTEAFF.

This clonotype was recorded many times. V is TRBV9 and J is TRBJ1-1; maybe TRBD1 (5 bases). The CDR3 covers 13 residues. V lost 4 bases, J lost 4 bases, and 11 bases lay in between. Germline values: CDR1 SGDLS, CDR2 YYNGEE. The CDR3, as DNA: TGTGCCAGCAGCAAAACGGGACGCACTGAAGCTTTCTTT. Translating gives CASSKTGRTEAFF.

This clonotype showed up many times. This chain uses TRBV12-3 or TRBV12-4 with TRBJ2-7; TRBD1 matches 9 bases. The CDR3 is 14 residues long. V gave up 3 bases and J gave up 5 bases; unmatched junction bases: 5. The CDR3 DNA reads as TGTGCCAGCAGTTTGTGGACAGGGGTGGACGAGCAGTACTTC. Its translation: CASSLWTGVDEQYF.

The chain is built from TRBV7-2 and TRBJ2-3, with D maybe TRBD1 (6 bases). V lost 3 bases and J 2 bases, leaving 9 bases between the germline ends. There are 14 residues in the CDR3. Germline V gives CDR1 SGHTA, CDR2 FQGNSA. In DNA form, the CDR3 reads TGTGCCAGCAGCTTGGGGGCTTCCACAGATACGCAGTATTTT. Translation gives CASSLGASTDTQYF.

This clonotype was found once. The chain carries TRBV20-1 and TRBJ2-3; 8 bases fit TRBD2. The V segment lost 7 bases and the J segment 5 bases; nucleotides outside the gene matches: 2. Germline loops: CDR1 DFQATT, CDR2 SNEGSKA (reference sequence). This CDR3 spans 11 amino acids. The CDR3 spells CSEAGEDTQYF. CDR3 bases: TGCAGTGAAGCGGGGGAAGATACGCAGTATTTT.

The rearrangement joins TRBV7-8 to TRBJ2-2; D may correspond to TRBD1 or TRBD2 (5 bases each). CDR3 length equals 13 residues. V was shortened by 5 bases and J by 6 bases, with 10 bases between the two germline ends. Germline CDR1 is SGHVS and CDR2 is FQNEAQ. CDR3 sequence reads: CASSLLGAGELFF. The DNA of the CDR3 is TGTGCCAGCAGCCTCTTGGGGGCCGGGGAGCTGTTTTTT.

The gene calls are TRBV19 and TRBJ2-7; TRBD1 aligns across 10 bases. The V gene's germline CDR1 is LNHDA and CDR2 SQIVND (reference sequence). CDR3 length: 14 amino acids. Germline trimming cut 10 bases from V and 5 bases from J; bases unmatched to any gene: 11. The CDR3 bases are TGTGCCACCAAGAGAGGGACAGGGGTCCACGAGCAGTACTTC. This encodes CATKRGTGVHEQYF.

This clonotype was seen only a few times. The chain has TRBV6-5 and TRBJ1-1, with D possibly being TRBD1 (6 bases). V lost 7 bases and J 5 bases, leaving 14 bases between the germline ends. CDR1 is MNHEY, CDR2 SVGAGI, per germline. CDR3 length: 13 amino acids. The CDR3 DNA reads as TGTGCCAGCAACAGGGTGGTTGAGACTGAAGCTTTCTTT. Amino acid sequence: CASNRVVETEAFF.

This clonotype was counted a few times. This chain uses TRBV7-9 with TRBJ1-4; 7 nucleotides agree with TRBD1. Germline values: CDR1 SEHNR, CDR2 FQNEAQ (reference sequence). The CDR3 extends over 15 amino acids. The ends lost 5 bases at V and 6 bases at J; junction bases unmatched: 9. Here the CDR3 reads CASSRMGTEDEKLFF. The DNA of the CDR3 is TGTGCCAGCAGCCGCATGGGGACAGAGGATGAAAAACTGTTTTTT.

The chain has TRBV29-1 and TRBJ2-7; D is possibly TRBD2 (5 bases). The CDR3 has 12 amino acids. The V and J ends lost 3 bases and 5 bases respectively, with 11 bases between them. The germline CDR1 and CDR2 sequences are SQVTM and ANQGSEA. The CDR3 region has the DNA TGCAGCGTTGACGACGGGGAACACGAGCAGTACTTC. Its protein product is CSVDDGEHEQYF.

The chain recombines TRBV2 with TRBJ2-6; TRBD2 might be the D (6 bases). The CDR3 is 15 residues long. Germline V CDR1 and CDR2: SNHLY, FYNNEI. V lost 6 bases, J lost 3 bases, and 12 bases lay in between. The CDR3 DNA reads TGTGCCAGCAGGTGGGGGGATGTTGGGGCCAACGTCCTGACTTTC. Amino acid sequence: CASRWGDVGANVLTF.

This clonotype was detected only a few times. The rearrangement uses TRBV12-3 or TRBV12-4 and TRBJ2-7, with 12 nucleotides matching TRBD2. The J call may be incorrect, as the DNA end agrees better with TRBJ2-5. There are 18 residues in the CDR3. The CDR3 DNA reads as TGTGCCAGCAGTGAAGCGAGGCTAGCGGGAGGGCCCCAAGAGACCCAGTACTTC. Encoded protein: CASSEARLAGGPQETQYF.

V is TRBV28 and J is TRBJ2-5, with D maybe TRBD1 (6 bases). There are 15 residues in the CDR3. The V and J ends lost 3 bases and 4 bases respectively, with 15 bases between them. Germline CDR1 MDHEN, CDR2 SYDVKM. Here the CDR3 reads CASSFKGVGGETQYF. The CDR3 DNA sequence: TGTGCCAGCAGTTTTAAGGGGGTCGGCGGAGAGACCCAGTACTTC.

This clonotype showed up just a few times. The V gene is TRBV28, the J gene TRBJ2-7; possibly TRBD1 for D (6 bases). Germline V CDR1 and CDR2: MDHEN, SYDVKM. Trimming shortened V by 4 bases and J by 3 bases, and 13 bases separated the two germline ends. This CDR3 region has 14 residues. CDR3 in amino acids: CASSSPGHNYEQYF. The CDR3 DNA follows: TGTGCCAGCAGTTCCCCGGGACACAACTACGAGCAGTACTTC.

The table lists this clonotype with many counts. The rearrangement joins TRBV6-5 to TRBJ2-7; D uncertain. There are 11 residues in the CDR3. Germline V gene lookup returns CDR1 MNHEY and CDR2 SVGAGI. V was trimmed by 2 bases and J by 5 bases, leaving 4 bases between them. The CDR3 DNA sequence: TGTGCCAGCAGTTACCGAGACGAGCAGTACTTC. Its translation: CASSYRDEQYF.

The chain joins TRBV20-1 to TRBJ2-2, with 9 nucleotides matching TRBD2. Germline trimming cut 0 bases from V and 2 bases from J; bases unmatched to any gene: 7. This CDR3 has 17 residues. Germline CDR1 and CDR2: DFQATT and SNEGSKA (reference sequence). CDR3 sequence reads: CSARDRLAGANTGELFF. The CDR3 bases are TGCAGTGCTAGAGATAGGTTAGCGGGGGCCAACACCGGGGAGCTGTTTTTT.

The CDR3 protein is CASSFKTGTGPSPLHF. In nucleotides, the CDR3 is TGTGCCAGCAGCTTTAAAACCGGGACAGGGCCTTCACCCCTCCACTTT. The chain is built from TRBV7-6 and TRBJ1-6; 9 bases agree with TRBD1. The V segment lost 3 bases and the J segment 9 bases; nucleotides outside the gene matches: 9. The CDR3 covers 16 residues. CDR1 is SGHVS and CDR2 is FNYEAQ in the germline V gene.

Ten or more counts support this clonotype. A junction boundary mismatches the germline segment, possibly from a read error. This chain joins TRBV7-7 and TRBJ2-5, with D possibly matching TRBD1 (5 bases). The CDR3 runs 13 residues. The germline CDR1 and CDR2 sequences are SSHAT and FNYEAQ (reference sequence). The CDR3: CASSFRQQETQYF. DNA for the CDR3: TGTGCTAGCAGCTTCAGACAGCAAGAGACCCAGTACTTC.

Ten or more counts support this clonotype. The chain has TRBV5-5 and TRBJ2-7, with D possibly TRBD2 on 5 matching bases. Germline values: CDR1 SGHKS, CDR2 YYEKEE (reference sequence). This CDR3 region has 15 residues. V lost 0 bases and J lost 3, with 13 bases in between. For the CDR3, the DNA is TGTGCCAGCAGCTTGGTGGGAGACGTTTTCTACGAGCAGTACTTC. Its protein product is CASSLVGDVFYEQYF.

This clonotype was counted a few times. This chain uses TRBV2 with TRBJ1-2; D is ambiguous. V lost 8 bases and J lost 5, with 21 bases in between. This CDR3 has 15 residues. CDR1 is SNHLY and CDR2 is FYNNEI in the germline V gene. The DNA of the CDR3 is TGTGCCAGCTCTCCCACAGAAACGGGTTTGTATGGCTACACCTTC. Its protein product is CASSPTETGLYGYTF.

This clonotype was detected only a few times. The chain is built from TRBV13 and TRBJ2-7; 11 bases match TRBD2. V lost 4 bases, J lost 5 bases, and 4 bases stayed unmatched. The CDR3 is made up of 14 amino acids. From germline, CDR1 is PRHDT and CDR2 FYEKMQ (reference sequence). The CDR3 DNA reads TGTGCCAGCAGCTCCCGACTAGCGGGAAACGAGCAGTACTTC. Translated: CASSSRLAGNEQYF.

In this sample, this clonotype turned up many times. The gene calls are TRBV4-3 and TRBJ2-7; 8 bases match TRBD2. The CDR3 sequence is 14 residues long. Germline V gene data show CDR1 as LGHNA and CDR2 as YSLEER. V trimming: 1 base; J trimming: 3 bases; junction bases outside the gene matches: 2. The chain's CDR3 is CASSQAGGNYEQYF. CDR3 in DNA: TGCGCCAGCAGCCAAGCGGGAGGGAACTACGAGCAGTACTTC.

This clonotype was observed a few times. This chain connects TRBV6-5 to TRBJ1-1; tentative D call: TRBD1 (5 bases). CDR3 length equals 14 residues. CDR1 is MNHEY and CDR2 is SVGAGI in the germline V gene. Trimming took 7 bases from V and 4 from J, leaving 16 bases between them. CDR3 sequence reads: CASTNRMGGTEAFF. The CDR3 region has the DNA TGTGCCAGCACCAACCGGATGGGGGGCACTGAAGCTTTCTTT.

V is TRBV10-1 and J is TRBJ2-7; possible D gene TRBD1, 5 bases. Germline lookup yields CDR1 WNHNN and CDR2 SYGVQD (reference sequence). The CDR3 length is 13 residues. V lost 11 bases to trimming and J lost 9 bases, with 23 bases between them. The CDR3 DNA follows: TGCGCCTCAAGGGGTGCCAGTCCGGCTCGGCAGTACTTC. This sequence encodes CASRGASPARQYF.

This chain uses TRBV12-3 or TRBV12-4 with TRBJ1-1; 7 bases agree with TRBD1. With V trimmed by 7 bases and J by 4 bases, 6 bases remained unmatched. The CDR3 spans 13 residues. CDR3: CASTTGESTEAFF. CDR3 DNA: TGTGCCAGCACTACAGGGGAGAGCACTGAAGCTTTCTTT.